This TCR beta chain was found in a study of T cells in localized non-small cell lung cancer. Produced via immunoSEQ multiplex PCR; TCRdb's table is partial and in-frame only. The sample carries some 140,000 clones, more than 70% recorded once. Germline loops: CDR1 SGHTA, CDR2 FQGNSA. The CDR3 is 13 amino acids. Trimming left V 5 bases short and J 2 bases short, with 8 bases between. In regard to this clone: Its antigen is not identified.

Overall study results and limits: The greatest T cell clonality was found in uninvolved adjacent lung (higher than in tumor).

This TCR was sampled from a female donor older than 55 with stage I lung adenocarcinoma. Sequencing was performed on peripheral blood, taken before any cancer treatment. The chain couples TRBV7-2 to TRBJ2-3; D remains unclear. The CDR3 coding sequence is TGTGCCAGCAGCAGGCCGTCCACAGATACGCAGTATTTT. The encoded protein is CASSRPSTDTQYF.